Listed below are T cell receptor beta chains from one sample, sequenced in a study of shared clonotypes between healthy human individuals. TCRdb keeps only in-frame clones here, not all; method: immunoSEQ multiplex PCR. The sample consists of more than 2 million clones, around 95% of them appearing once. The source material was naive CD4+ T cells sorted from blood. These TCRs come from a man younger than 35 in good health. Each CDR3 is given with its conserved first and last residue. D genes are given only for firm matches. Clone size is not always given. Where it is, it says once, few, many or a class for expanded clones.

d_call	clone_size	j_call	v_call	cdr3_nt	cdr3_aa
NA	NA	TRBJ1-5	TRBV7-9	TGTGCCAGCAGCTTTGGAGATCAGCCCCAGCATTTT	CASSFGDQPQHF
NA	NA	TRBJ2-1	TRBV6-6	TGTGCCAGCTTTGATGCGGGGACCTCCTTAATTGAGCAGTTCTTC	CASFDAGTSLIEQFF
NA	NA	TRBJ1-3	TRBV1	TGCACCAGCAGCGTCACAGGATCTGGAAACACCATATATTTT	CTSSVTGSGNTIYF
NA	NA	TRBJ2-5	TRBV28	TGTGCCAGCAGTTTATTCGCCATCGGCCAAGAGACCCAGTACTTC	CASSLFAIGQETQYF
NA	NA	TRBJ1-3	TRBV19	TGTGCCAGTAGTATCGCTGCGCCGGGAAACACCATATATTTT	CASSIAAPGNTIYF
NA	once	TRBJ2-3	TRBV6-1	TGTGCCAGCAGTAATATGAGGACTGTGCCAGATACGCAGTATTTT	CASSNMRTVPDTQYF
NA	NA	TRBJ2-7	TRBV6-5	TGTGCCAGCAGCCGACAGGATGCCTACGAGCAGTACTTC	CASSRQDAYEQYF
NA	NA	TRBJ2-2	TRBV30	TGTGCCTGGAGTAGGCACAACACCGGGGAGCTGTTTTTT	CAWSRHNTGELFF
TRBD1	NA	TRBJ2-1	TRBV5-1	TGCGCCAGCAGCTTTACCGGGACAGGTGTTAATGAGCAGTTCTTC	CASSFTGTGVNEQFF
TRBD1	NA	TRBJ1-1	TRBV29-1	TGCAGCGTTGCGCAGGGGGACACTGAAGCTTTCTTT	CSVAQGDTEAFF
NA	NA	TRBJ2-1	TRBV5-6	TGTGCCAGCAGCTCTAGCCGAACGGGGCAGTTCTTC	CASSSSRTGQFF
TRBD1	NA	TRBJ2-1	TRBV5-1	TGCGCCAGCAGCCGCGACAGGGGTGAGCAGTTCTTC	CASSRDRGEQFF
NA	NA	TRBJ1-1	TRBV10-1	TGCGCCAGCAGTGAACAGGTGAACACTGAAGCTTTCTTT	CASSEQVNTEAFF
NA	NA	TRBJ1-2	TRBV11-1	TGTGCCAGCAGCTTATCATCGATCGGGGGAGGCTACACCTTC	CASSLSSIGGGYTF
NA	NA	TRBJ2-6	TRBV6-6	TGTGCCAGCAGTTACTTAGGGAGCTCTGGGGCCAACGTCCTGACTTTC	CASSYLGSSGANVLTF
NA	NA	TRBJ1-3	TRBV30	TGTGCCTGGAGTGTGTGGGGGAAGGGGCTGAGCTCTGGAAACACCATATATTTT	CAWSVWGKGLSSGNTIYF
NA	NA	TRBJ2-2	TRBV6-4	TGTGCCAGCAGTGACATGCAGCGAGGGGAGCTGTTTTTT	CASSDMQRGELFF
NA	NA	TRBJ1-1	TRBV4-3	TGCGCCAGCAGCCAGGGTGGGACGAGTAGGACAGCTTTCTTT	CASSQGGTSRTAFF
TRBD1	NA	TRBJ1-4	TRBV7-9	TGTGCCAGCAGCCCAGACAGGGAAGGTGAAAAACTGTTTTTT	CASSPDREGEKLFF
NA	NA	TRBJ1-4	TRBV27	TGTGCCAGCTCCACCGAGGGGAGGCCTAATGAAAAACTGTTTTTT	CASSTEGRPNEKLFF
NA	NA	TRBJ2-7	TRBV5-4	TGTGCCAGCAGCTTGGAGGCAGGGTTCACCTACGAGCAGTACTTC	CASSLEAGFTYEQYF
NA	NA	TRBJ2-7	TRBV2	TGTGCCAGCAGTGGAGGGGTACTGGGTGTCTACGAGCAGTACTTC	CASSGGVLGVYEQYF
TRBD2	NA	TRBJ2-7	TRBV11-2	TGTGCCAGCAGCCCAGCCGGGGGGGGCTCCTACGAGCAGTACTTC	CASSPAGGGSYEQYF
NA	NA	TRBJ1-6	TRBV28	TGTGCCAGCAGTTTGACCGGTGGGTATTCACCCCTCCACTTT	CASSLTGGYSPLHF
TRBD2	NA	TRBJ2-1	TRBV11-2	TGTGCCAGCAGCTTAGCTGCTAGCGGGAGTGGTGAGCAGTTCTTC	CASSLAASGSGEQFF
NA	NA	TRBJ2-5	TRBV7-9	TGTGCCAGCAGCCTACAGGGTTTTCGGGAGACCCAGTACTTC	CASSLQGFRETQYF
NA	NA	TRBJ1-6	TRBV9	TGTGCCAGCAGCGCCCTAAGGACAGTGGATTCACCCCTCCACTTT	CASSALRTVDSPLHF
TRBD1	NA	TRBJ2-3	TRBV28	TGTGCCAGCAGTCAGAGAGACAGGGGAGGCACAGATACGCAGTATTTT	CASSQRDRGGTDTQYF
TRBD2	NA	TRBJ2-1	TRBV7-8	TGTGCCAGCAGCTACCTAGCGGGCTCCTACAATGAGCAGTTCTTC	CASSYLAGSYNEQFF
TRBD1	NA	TRBJ2-7	TRBV7-3	TGTGCCAGCAGCTCGCAGACAGGGGCAGGGTACGAGCAGTACTTC	CASSSQTGAGYEQYF
TRBD1	NA	TRBJ1-2	TRBV29-1	TGCAGCGCCTCGGGACAGGGGGACGGCTACACCTTC	CSASGQGDGYTF
TRBD2	NA	TRBJ2-2	TRBV7-2	TGTGCCAGCAGCTTAGCGGTTGGGCTAGCGGGTAACACCGGGGAGCTGTTTTTT	CASSLAVGLAGNTGELFF
NA	NA	TRBJ2-1	TRBV5-1	TGCGCCAGCAGCTTGGGTGGGGGAGACTCCTACAATGAGCAGTTCTTC	CASSLGGGDSYNEQFF
NA	NA	TRBJ2-2	TRBV19	TGTGCCAGTAGTCCTTCGACAGACACCGGGGAGCTGTTTTTT	CASSPSTDTGELFF
NA	once	TRBJ2-2	TRBV5-1	TGCGCCAGCAGCAGAGGATACACCGGGGAGCTGTTTTTT	CASSRGYTGELFF
TRBD1	NA	TRBJ2-2	TRBV4-3	TGCGCCAGCAGACCCGGGACAGAGGGGACCGGGGAGCTGTTTTTT	CASRPGTEGTGELFF
NA	NA	TRBJ1-1	TRBV6-5	TGTGCCAGCAGCAACGGGCCGGTGAACACTGAAGCTTTCTTT	CASSNGPVNTEAFF
NA	NA	TRBJ2-3	TRBV12-5	TGTGCTAGTGGTTTGACAGTTAGCACAGATACGCAGTATTTT	CASGLTVSTDTQYF
TRBD2	NA	TRBJ2-7	TRBV18	TGTGCCAGCTCACCACCGAACCTTAGCGGGAGGGCCTACGAGCAGTACTTC	CASSPPNLSGRAYEQYF
NA	NA	TRBJ2-7	TRBV11-2	TGTGCCAGCAGCTTAGCTCTTGGGGTCTACGAGCAGTACTTC	CASSLALGVYEQYF
TRBD2	NA	TRBJ2-7	TRBV6-1	TGTGCCAGCAGTGAAGGGTGGGCGGGAGACGAGCAGTACTTC	CASSEGWAGDEQYF
NA	NA	TRBJ1-2	TRBV6-6	TGTGCCAGCAGTAACGCGCCGGGGGGCTATGGCTACACCTTC	CASSNAPGGYGYTF
NA	NA	TRBJ2-5	TRBV2	TGTGCCAGCAGTGAATCTTTCCAAGAGACCCAGTACTTC	CASSESFQETQYF
NA	NA	TRBJ1-5	TRBV28	TGTGCCAGCAGTCCCGACAGCTTGGGGGCCAATCAGCCCCAGCATTTT	CASSPDSLGANQPQHF
TRBD1	NA	TRBJ1-1	TRBV5-1	TGCGCCAGCAGCACGGGACAGCTAAACACTGAAGCTTTCTTT	CASSTGQLNTEAFF
TRBD2	NA	TRBJ2-7	TRBV14	TGTGCCAGCAGCCAAGATGGGCTAGCGGGGACCCAGGGCGAGCAGTACTTC	CASSQDGLAGTQGEQYF
NA	NA	TRBJ1-3	TRBV30	TGTGCCTGGACATCGAGCTCTGGAAACACCATATATTTT	CAWTSSSGNTIYF
NA	NA	TRBJ2-7	TRBV11-3	TGTGCCGGGATGCAGGGTATGCGGGCCGAGCAGTACTTC	CAGMQGMRAEQYF